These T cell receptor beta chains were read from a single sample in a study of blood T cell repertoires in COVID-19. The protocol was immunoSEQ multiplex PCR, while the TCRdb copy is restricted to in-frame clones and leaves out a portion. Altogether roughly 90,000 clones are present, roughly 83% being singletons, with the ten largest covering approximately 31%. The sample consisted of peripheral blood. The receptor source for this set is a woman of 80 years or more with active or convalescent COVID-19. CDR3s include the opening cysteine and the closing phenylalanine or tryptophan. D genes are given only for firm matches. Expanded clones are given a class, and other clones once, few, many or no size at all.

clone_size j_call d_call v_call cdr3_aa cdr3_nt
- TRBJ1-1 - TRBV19 CASSILGAMNTEAFF TGTGCCAGTAGTATTCTGGGGGCCATGAACACTGAAGCTTTCTTT
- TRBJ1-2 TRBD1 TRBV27 CASSLLGDRGYGYTF TGTGCCAGCAGTTTACTCGGGGACAGGGGCTATGGCTACACCTTC
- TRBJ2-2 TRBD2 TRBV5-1 CASSVTSGNTGELFF TGCGCCAGCAGCGTGACTAGCGGAAACACCGGGGAGCTGTTTTTT
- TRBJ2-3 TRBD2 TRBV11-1 CASSSGLALSTDTQYF TGTGCCAGCAGCTCGGGACTAGCGTTGAGCACAGATACGCAGTATTTT
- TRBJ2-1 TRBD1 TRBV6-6 CASSGRTGLSYNEQFF TGTGCCAGCAGTGGCCGGACAGGACTGTCCTACAATGAGCAGTTCTTC
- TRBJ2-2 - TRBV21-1 CASSKAWTSDTGELFF TGTGCCAGCAGCAAAGCTTGGACTAGCGACACCGGGGAGCTGTTTTTT
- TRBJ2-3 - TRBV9 CASSVSGGLTDTQYF TGTGCCAGCAGCGTTAGCGGCGGACTCACAGATACGCAGTATTTT
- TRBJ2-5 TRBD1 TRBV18 CASSPLTGGRETQYF TGTGCCAGCTCACCGTTGACAGGGGGCAGGGAGACCCAGTACTTC
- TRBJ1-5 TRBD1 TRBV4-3 CASSQDRAGGDQPQHF TGCGCCAGCAGCCAAGATCGGGCAGGGGGCGATCAGCCCCAGCATTTT
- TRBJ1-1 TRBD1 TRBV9 CASSPRQGETEAFF TGTGCCAGCAGCCCTCGACAGGGTGAGACTGAAGCTTTCTTT
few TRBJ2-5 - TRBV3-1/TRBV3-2 CASSQDQSGRRETQYF TGTGCCAGCAGCCAAGATCAATCAGGTCGGAGGGAGACCCAGTACTTC
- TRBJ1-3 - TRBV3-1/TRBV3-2 CASSQAGVGNTIYF TGTGCCAGCAGCCAAGCAGGGGTGGGAAACACCATATATTTT